The 15 T cell receptor beta chains below were found in one sample sequenced in a study of control samples from healthy donors and cancer patients. Using immunoSEQ multiplex PCR, the repertoire was profiled, and TCRdb retains in-frame clones only, with some absent. The sample lists approximately 89,000 clones, 80% to 90% seen once, with roughly a fifth in the top ten. Sample: blood. The receptors stem from a man between 45 and 60 years old in good health.

This chain joins TRBV15 and TRBJ2-3; 7 bases line up with TRBD2. The CDR3 is 15 amino acids. The germline gives CDR1 LNHNV, CDR2 YYDKDF (reference sequence). J was trimmed by 4 bases and V by 5 bases; bases with no gene match: 9. For the CDR3, the DNA is TGTGCCACCAGCCGAGGGAGGGAAGGGGCAGATACGCAGTATTTT. This encodes CATSRGREGADTQYF.

The chain has TRBV7-6 and TRBJ1-1; TRBD1 matches 11 bases. The junction had 8 bases not matched to a gene; V was cut back by 5 bases and J by 6 bases. Germline-derived CDR1 and CDR2 are SGHVS and FNYEAQ. The CDR3 runs 15 residues. In nucleotides, the CDR3 is TGTGCCAGCAGCCCCCCGGGACAGGGGGAGGCTGAAGCTTTCTTT. It encodes CASSPPGQGEAEAFF.

This sequence joins TRBV19 and TRBJ1-5; the D gene is possibly TRBD1 (6 bases). Germline loops: CDR1 LNHDA, CDR2 SQIVND (reference sequence). The ends were cut back, 5 bases at V and 0 bases at J, with 14 bases in the middle. The CDR3 runs 16 residues. The CDR3 is CASSAYRADSNQPQHF. CDR3 bases: TGTGCCAGTAGTGCATACAGGGCGGATAGCAATCAGCCCCAGCATTTT.

The chain joins TRBV6-6 to TRBJ1-2, with D perhaps matching TRBD1 (6 bases). The CDR3 contains 14 residues. V lost 6 bases and J 4 bases, leaving 15 bases between the germline ends. CDR1 and CDR2 from the germline V gene are MNHNY and SVGAGI (reference sequence). CDR3 region: CASSIPGHFYGYTF. The CDR3 bases are TGTGCCAGCAGCATACCGGGACACTTCTATGGCTACACCTTC.

The V gene is TRBV3-1 (or the pseudogene TRBV3-2), the J gene TRBJ1-2; a possible D gene is TRBD1 (5 bases). The germline V gene has CDR1 LGHDT and CDR2 YNNKEL (reference sequence). Trimming pared 1 base from V and 4 bases from J, leaving 7 bases between. This CDR3 has 13 residues. CDR3 DNA: TGTGCCAGCAGCCAAGCAGGGACCTATGGCTACACCTTC. Protein product: CASSQAGTYGYTF.

This chain links TRBV2 with TRBJ1-2, with 10 bases identical to TRBD1. V trimming: 6 bases; J trimming: 2 bases; junction bases outside the gene matches: 3. This CDR3 has 14 amino acids. The germline V gene has CDR1 SNHLY and CDR2 FYNNEI. Written as DNA, the CDR3 is TGTGCCAGCAGCCTGGGACAGGGGAACTATGGCTACACCTTC. Translating gives CASSLGQGNYGYTF.

This clone was seen only a few times. The V gene is TRBV7-2, the J gene TRBJ1-5; D possibly corresponds to TRBD1 (6 bases). Trimming shortened V by 3 bases and J by 0 bases, and 12 bases separated the two germline ends. This CDR3 comprises 16 residues. CDR1 SGHTA and CDR2 FQGNSA come from the germline V gene. The CDR3, as DNA: TGTGCCAGCAGCTTGAGGGGGGCTAATAGCAATCAGCCCCAGCATTTT. Protein sequence: CASSLRGANSNQPQHF.

The chain uses TRBV5-8 and TRBJ1-5, with a possible D match to TRBD1 (6 bases). V was clipped by 0 bases and J by 9 bases, with 13 bases between them. The CDR3 sequence is 14 residues long. Germline V gene lookup returns CDR1 SGHTS and CDR2 YDEGEE. CDR3 protein: CASSLGGQGPPQHF. The CDR3 DNA reads as TGTGCCAGCAGCTTGGGGGGGCAGGGACCGCCCCAGCATTTT.

J is TRBJ1-1 and V is TRBV5-1, with TRBD1 matching 10 bases. The CDR3 covers 16 residues. Trimming took 0 bases from V and 5 from J; bases not matched to a gene: 7. In germline, CDR1 is SGHRS, CDR2 YFSETQ. The CDR3 region is CASSLGTGGWGTEAFF. The CDR3 DNA follows: TGCGCCAGCAGCTTGGGGACAGGGGGTTGGGGGACTGAAGCTTTCTTT.

J is TRBJ1-2 and V is TRBV24-1, with TRBD1 as a possible D gene (5 bases). This CDR3 is built from 14 residues. Per the germline V gene, CDR1 is KGHDR and CDR2 is SFDVKD. Trimming removed 1 base from V and 2 bases from J, with 7 bases in between. The CDR3 DNA is TGTGCCACCAGTGATTTAGACAGAAACTATGGCTACACCTTC. The encoded protein is CATSDLDRNYGYTF.

This clone was observed a single time. The J gene is TRBJ1-3, the V gene TRBV9; TRBD1 aligns across 7 bases. The J segment lost 3 bases and the V segment lost 0 bases, leaving 6 bases of the junction unmatched. CDR1 is SGDLS, CDR2 YYNGEE, per germline. CDR3 size: 16 residues. The CDR3 DNA reads TGTGCCAGCAGCGTAGCTTCAGGGGGGGGTGGAAACACCATATATTTT. This codes for CASSVASGGGGNTIYF.

This chain uses TRBV7-2 with TRBJ1-2, with D possibly matching TRBD1 (6 bases). Germline loops: CDR1 SGHTA, CDR2 FQGNSA. V gave up 4 bases and J gave up 8 bases, with 17 bases separating them. This CDR3 contains 14 residues. CDR3 in amino acids: CASSSDPTGSGYTF. Here the CDR3 DNA reads TGTGCCAGCAGCTCCGACCCGACAGGATCCGGCTACACCTTC.

V gene TRBV5-1 combines with J gene TRBJ2-1, with 8 bases lining up with TRBD2. The CDR3 is made up of 13 amino acids. Trimming at V came to 4 bases and at J to 5 bases, leaving 2 bases not matched to a gene. Germline CDR1 SGHRS, CDR2 YFSETQ. CDR3 DNA: TGCGCCAGCAGCGCGGGGGGAGACAATGAGCAGTTCTTC. It encodes CASSAGGDNEQFF.

The chain employs TRBV7-8 and TRBJ1-2; D gene ambiguous. CDR3 length equals 13 residues. Trimming removed 10 bases from V and 5 bases from J, with 17 bases in between. Germline loops: CDR1 SGHVS, CDR2 FQNEAQ. The CDR3 region has the DNA TGTGCCACCGCGGGTCTGGCTTCATATGGCTACACCTTC. Amino acid sequence: CATAGLASYGYTF.

The chain employs TRBV2 and TRBJ2-5; perhaps TRBD1 as D (5 bases). Germline CDR1 and CDR2: SNHLY and FYNNEI. The CDR3 has 12 amino acids. V was pared by 5 bases and J by 5 bases, with 9 bases between. CDR3 sequence: CASSWGRETQYF. In nucleotides, the CDR3 is TGTGCCAGCAGTTGGGGCAGGGAGACCCAGTACTTC.